The 21 T cell receptor beta chains given below trace back to one sample, sequenced in a study of shared clonotypes between healthy human individuals. Repertoires were generated with immunoSEQ multiplex PCR, while TCRdb's copy carries only in-frame clones and drops some. The sample has about 2.1 million clones; around 93% are singletons. Naive CD8 cells, CD45RO-negative and positively selected for CCR7, excluded terminally differentiated effector memory CD45RA+ cells. Sequenced: naive CD8+ T cells from PBMCs. These receptors were taken from a man between 18 and 35 years old in good health. Some clones in this sample may be carry-over from other donors' samples.

V is TRBV28 and J is TRBJ2-1, with 9 nucleotides matching TRBD2. The germline gives CDR1 MDHEN, CDR2 SYDVKM. The CDR3 contains 14 residues. V was clipped by 5 bases and J by 4 bases; unmatched bases: 3. The CDR3 coding sequence is TGTGCCAGCAGTGGCGGGAGGGTTTACAATGAGCAGTTCTTC. It encodes CASSGGRVYNEQFF.

The J gene is TRBJ2-3, the V gene TRBV27, with a weak D call TRBD2 (6 bases). The CDR3 spans 13 residues. Deletions cut 3 bases from V and 5 bases from J, with 9 bases between. The germline V gene has CDR1 MNHEY and CDR2 SMNVEV (reference sequence). Here the CDR3 reads CASSFLAQDTQYF. The CDR3 region has the DNA TGTGCCAGCAGTTTCCTAGCGCAAGATACGCAGTATTTT.

Details on this clone: Other DNA sequences in the sample encode the same CDR3. This chain links TRBV27 with TRBJ2-7; 9 positions match TRBD1. CDR1 and CDR2 (germline): MNHEY, SMNVEV (reference sequence). The V gene end was trimmed by 0 bases and the J gene end by 4 bases; junction bases not matched to a gene: 7. CDR3 length: 16 residues. CDR3 region: CASSLSSGTGSYEQYF. As DNA, the CDR3 is TGTGCCAGCAGTTTATCGTCCGGGACAGGGAGTTACGAGCAGTACTTC.

The CDR3 loop reads CASSYSVGEISDEQFF. CDR3 sequence (DNA): TGTGCCAGCAGTTACTCGGTGGGAGAAATTAGCGATGAGCAGTTCTTC. The chain has TRBV6-5 and TRBJ2-1, with a tentative D call TRBD2 (5 bases). V lost 0 bases and J 8 bases, leaving 17 bases between the germline ends. Germline V CDR1 and CDR2: MNHEY, SVGAGI. This CDR3 region has 16 residues.

The chain carries TRBV11-2 and TRBJ2-1, with 8 positions matching TRBD2. Germline V gives CDR1 SGHAT, CDR2 FQNNGV. The CDR3 has 13 residues. Losses at the gene ends were 8 bases for V and 9 bases for J; bases not matched to a gene: 9. The CDR3 reads CASGLTSAREQFF. Here the CDR3 DNA reads TGTGCCAGCGGGTTGACTAGCGCGCGTGAGCAGTTCTTC.

The V gene is TRBV5-1, the J gene TRBJ2-7; D may be TRBD2 (5 bases). There are 15 residues in the CDR3. Germline lookup yields CDR1 SGHRS and CDR2 YFSETQ. V lost 4 bases and J 5 bases, leaving 19 bases between the germline ends. The DNA of the CDR3 is TGCGCCAGCAGCCCGAACCTTCTCCGGGGAGACGAGCAGTACTTC. It codes for CASSPNLLRGDEQYF.

V is TRBV6-6 and J is TRBJ2-5; D is ambiguous. Trimming took off 2 bases at V and 0 bases at J, with 10 bases between the two ends. This CDR3 comprises 15 residues. CDR1 MNHNY and CDR2 SVGAGI come from the germline V gene (reference sequence). CDR3 loop: CASSYMGLYQETQYF. CDR3 DNA sequence: TGTGCCAGCAGTTACATGGGCCTGTACCAAGAGACCCAGTACTTC.

The J gene is TRBJ2-2, the V gene TRBV7-9; D unresolved. Germline V gene sequence: CDR1 SEHNR, CDR2 FQNEAQ (reference sequence). The CDR3 covers 16 residues. V was shortened by 3 bases and J by 0 bases, with 11 bases between the two germline ends. The CDR3 DNA reads TGTGCCAGCAGCTTTTTCCGGTTTTCGAACACCGGGGAGCTGTTTTTT. Protein product: CASSFFRFSNTGELFF.

The V gene is TRBV27, the J gene TRBJ2-3, with a possible D match to TRBD1 (6 bases). Germline-derived CDR1 and CDR2 are MNHEY and SMNVEV (reference sequence). V was pared by 3 bases and J by 4 bases, with 14 bases between. The CDR3 extends over 15 amino acids. CDR3 in DNA: TGTGCCAGCAGTTTCGGGACACACACGCCAGATACGCAGTATTTT. Translating it yields CASSFGTHTPDTQYF.

V gene TRBV20-1 combines with J gene TRBJ2-5; D perhaps matches TRBD2 (5 bases). Per the germline V gene, CDR1 is DFQATT and CDR2 is SNEGSKA (reference sequence). There are 11 residues in the CDR3. The CDR3 sequence is CTEGQRETQYF. Here the CDR3 DNA reads TGCACTGAGGGCCAGCGGGAGACCCAGTACTTC.

The V gene is TRBV5-6, the J gene TRBJ1-1; D call uncertain. This CDR3 spans 13 amino acids. CDR1 and CDR2 from the germline V gene are SGHDT and YYEEEE. V lost 2 bases to trimming and J lost 5 bases, with 10 bases between them. CDR3: CASSFLHGTEAFF. In DNA form, the CDR3 reads TGTGCCAGCAGCTTTCTTCATGGGACTGAAGCTTTCTTT.

The CDR3 here is CASRALYEQYF. The CDR3 DNA reads as TGTGCCAGCAGGGCACTTTACGAGCAGTACTTC. The chain carries TRBV2 and TRBJ2-7; D is unresolved. From germline, CDR1 is SNHLY and CDR2 FYNNEI. Trimming cost V 6 bases and J 4 bases, with 7 bases left between them. This CDR3 has 11 amino acids.

The chain uses TRBV19 and TRBJ2-2; D might be TRBD1 (6 bases). Trimming left V 7 bases short and J 3 bases short, with 9 bases between. The CDR3 covers 13 residues. Germline V lookup: CDR1 LNHDA, CDR2 SQIVND (reference sequence). Here the CDR3 DNA reads TGTGCCAGTACCACAGGGTACACCGGGGAGCTGTTTTTT. It is translated as CASTTGYTGELFF.

Details on this clone: The same CDR3 also results from other DNA sequences found in this sample. The rearrangement links TRBV19 to TRBJ2-7; possibly TRBD1 for D (6 bases). Trimming stripped 1 base from V and 3 bases from J, with 13 bases between. CDR1 is LNHDA and CDR2 is SQIVND in the germline V gene (reference sequence). CDR3 length equals 15 residues. In DNA, the CDR3 is TGTGCCAGTAGTATAGGAGGGGGTGGAAGCTACGAGCAGTACTTC. It translates to CASSIGGGGSYEQYF.

The gene calls are TRBV9 and TRBJ2-7, with 12 bases fitting TRBD2. CDR1 is SGDLS and CDR2 is YYNGEE in the germline V gene. V lost 4 bases and J lost 5; bases outside the gene matches: 13. The CDR3 extends over 17 amino acids. CDR3 amino acids: CASSHPLAGGPKDEQYF. The CDR3 DNA reads TGTGCCAGCAGCCATCCCCTAGCGGGAGGGCCGAAGGACGAGCAGTACTTC.

This clone was detected once. The sample has other DNA sequences that encode this CDR3 too. The rearrangement uses TRBV9 and TRBJ1-4; D is perhaps TRBD1 (5 bases). The CDR3 consists of 15 residues. V was trimmed by 0 bases and J by 5 bases, leaving 11 bases between them. Germline CDR1 reads SGDLS; CDR2 reads YYNGEE. The chain's CDR3 is CASSVGGRLNEKLFF. CDR3 in DNA: TGTGCCAGCAGCGTAGGGGGCAGACTCAATGAAAAACTGTTTTTT.

V usage is TRBV28 and J usage is TRBJ2-1; D not resolved. The CDR3 length is 13 residues. The V end lost 1 base, the J end lost 10 bases, and 11 bases lay between the germline ends. Germline CDR1 reads MDHEN; CDR2 reads SYDVKM. The CDR3 bases are TGTGCCAGCAGTTTATACGCAGTCATAGAGCAGTTCTTC. This translates into CASSLYAVIEQFF. Full variable domain (missing parts from reference TRBV28 and TRBJ2-1): DVKVTQSSRYLVKRTGEKVFLECVQDMDHENMFWYRQDPGLGLRLIYFSYDVKMKEKGDIPEGYSVSREKKERFSLILESASTNQTSMYLCASSLYAVIEQFFGPGTRLTVL.

CDR3 loop: CASSLRAAEAFF. In DNA, the CDR3 is TGTGCCAGCAGCTTGAGGGCCGCTGAAGCTTTCTTT. The chain joins TRBV5-6 to TRBJ1-1; no clear D. Per germline, CDR1 SGHDT and CDR2 YYEEEE. V was clipped by 1 base and J by 6 bases, with 7 bases between them. The CDR3 is made up of 12 amino acids.

This clone appeared a single time. The chain has TRBV7-8 and TRBJ2-2; TRBD1 might be the D (6 bases). Trimming took off 0 bases at V and 6 bases at J, with 14 bases between the two ends. Germline CDR1 and CDR2: SGHVS and FQNEAQ. This CDR3 has 16 residues. CDR3 protein: CASSLARDTVAGELFF. The CDR3 DNA reads TGTGCCAGCAGCTTAGCCCGGGACACGGTAGCCGGGGAGCTGTTTTTT. Filled out from reference TRBV7-8 and TRBJ2-2, the complete variable domain reads GAGVSQSPRYKVAKRGQDVALRCDPISGHVSLFWYQQALGQGPEFLTYFQNEAQLDKSGLPSDRFFAERPEGSVSTLKIQRTQQEDSAVYLCASSLARDTVAGELFFGEGSRLTVL.

Only a few counts were recorded for this clone. This rearrangement joins TRBV29-1 to TRBJ1-4; D remains ambiguous. The germline V and J ends were trimmed by 4 bases and 0 bases, with 6 bases remaining between them. CDR1 SQVTM and CDR2 ANQGSEA come from the germline V gene. The CDR3 totals 13 residues. The CDR3 nucleotides are TGCAGCGTTGGAGCTGCAACTAATGAAAAACTGTTTTTT. The encoded protein is CSVGAATNEKLFF. Looking up the rest from reference TRBV29-1 and TRBJ1-4 gives the full variable domain: SAVISQKPSRDICQRGTSLTIQCQVDSQVTMMFWYRQQPGQSLTLIATANQGSEATYESGFVIDKFPISRPNLTFSTLTVSNMSPEDSSIYLCSVGAATNEKLFFGSGTQLSVL.

The chain has TRBV28 and TRBJ1-5; 8 positions agree with TRBD1. Germline V gene sequence: CDR1 MDHEN, CDR2 SYDVKM. J gave up 4 bases and V 5 bases, and 4 bases lay outside the gene matches. This CDR3 has 14 amino acids. CDR3 in DNA: TGTGCCAGCAGTGTTCGACAGGGGAATCAGCCCCAGCATTTT. Residues: CASSVRQGNQPQHF.